Below are 20 T cell receptor beta chains sequenced from a single sample in a study of preoperative IRX-2 immunotherapy in early breast cancer. TCRdb's table, derived via immunoSEQ multiplex PCR, lists solely in-frame clones and lacks some. The table records more than 50,000 clones, 94% of them present only once. Treatment given: preoperative locoregional IRX-2 cytokine immunotherapy. Sample collection occurred from a patient treated with IRX-2 immunotherapy. The source is a human donor with breast cancer.

The J gene is TRBJ2-1, the V gene TRBV20-1; D uncertain. Germline V lookup: CDR1 DFQATT, CDR2 SNEGSKA (reference sequence). With 6 bases removed from V and 6 bases from J, the gap between germline ends came to 6 bases. The CDR3 covers 10 residues. The CDR3 is CSASINEQFF. CDR3 sequence (DNA): TGCAGTGCAAGTATCAATGAGCAGTTCTTC.

The genes are TRBV14 and TRBJ2-2; no clear D gene. Germline CDR1 reads SGHDN; CDR2 reads FVKESK. V lost 5 bases and J lost 1, with 8 bases in between. CDR3 size: 14 residues. The CDR3 protein is CASSFVMNTGELFF. Here the CDR3 DNA reads TGTGCCAGCAGCTTCGTAATGAACACCGGGGAGCTGTTTTTT.

The V call is TRBV5-5, the J call TRBJ2-7; 8 positions match TRBD1. J lost 3 bases, V lost 4 bases, and 6 bases had no gene match. CDR3 size: 14 residues. In germline, CDR1 is SGHKS, CDR2 YYEKEE (reference sequence). The DNA for the CDR3 is TGTGCCAGCAGCCAAGACAGGGGCGGCTACGAGCAGTACTTC. This gives the protein CASSQDRGGYEQYF.

The rearrangement links TRBV18 to TRBJ1-3; no firm D call. This CDR3 has 17 residues. V was pared by 2 bases and J by 0 bases, with 14 bases between. Germline lookup yields CDR1 KGHSH and CDR2 LQKENI. In DNA form, the CDR3 reads TGTGCCAGCTCACCAGTGAGGGAGGGCTTCTCTGGAAACACCATATATTTT. Its protein is CASSPVREGFSGNTIYF.

V gene TRBV7-9 combines with J gene TRBJ1-1, with 9 bases fitting TRBD1. Germline CDR1 reads SEHNR; CDR2 reads FQNEAQ (reference sequence). J lost 4 bases, V lost 1 base, and 16 bases had no gene match. The CDR3 has 19 residues. The CDR3 nucleotides read TGTGCCAGCAGCTTAGGGGTTTTTCGGAAGACAGGGGGTTCCACTGAAGCTTTCTTT. Its translation is CASSLGVFRKTGGSTEAFF.

To note about this clone: The identical CDR3 is also encoded by other nucleotide sequences in the sample. V and J are TRBV7-2 and TRBJ1-2; weak D call: TRBD1 (5 bases). CDR1 and CDR2 from the germline V gene are SGHTA and FQGNSA. V was cut by 3 bases and J by 3 bases, with 8 bases left in between. The CDR3 consists of 13 residues. Written as DNA, the CDR3 is TGTGCCAGCAGCTTGCGGGGGGACTATGGCTACACCTTC. This encodes CASSLRGDYGYTF.

The chain combines TRBV5-6 with TRBJ2-3; 9 bases agree with TRBD1. This CDR3 spans 15 amino acids. Germline V gene sequence: CDR1 SGHDT, CDR2 YYEEEE. Trimming removed 3 bases from V and 4 bases from J; junction bases left unmatched: 6. Here the CDR3 reads CASSSGTGSSDTQYF. The CDR3 DNA reads as TGTGCCAGCAGCTCCGGGACAGGGTCCTCAGATACGCAGTATTTT.

The rearrangement links TRBV27 to TRBJ1-3; no clear D gene. Germline V CDR1 and CDR2: MNHEY, SMNVEV (reference sequence). CDR3 length: 16 residues. Trimming cost V 8 bases and J 0 bases, with 17 bases left between them. The CDR3 bases are TGTGCCAGCCGCCCCAACCAGGCTCTCTCTGGAAACACCATATATTTT. It encodes CASRPNQALSGNTIYF.

This chain connects TRBV5-5 to TRBJ1-5; the D is unclear. CDR3 length equals 15 residues. Trimming removed 0 bases from V and 4 bases from J, with 11 bases in between. The V gene's germline CDR1 is SGHKS and CDR2 YYEKEE (reference sequence). The CDR3 nucleotides read TGTGCCAGCAGCTTGGATCCGTTCCTTAATCAGCCCCAGCATTTT. This codes for CASSLDPFLNQPQHF.

The genes are TRBV5-1 and TRBJ2-5; D is undetermined. V lost 1 base and J lost 1, with 5 bases in between. Germline V lookup: CDR1 SGHRS, CDR2 YFSETQ. CDR3 size: 13 residues. CDR3 amino acids: CASSLIPQETQYF. The DNA of the CDR3 is TGCGCCAGCAGCTTGATTCCCCAAGAGACCCAGTACTTC. The full variable domain, with the rest looked up from reference TRBV5-1 and TRBJ2-5, is KAGVTQTPRYLIKTRGQQVTLSCSPISGHRSVSWYQQTPGQGLQFLFEYFSETQRNKGNFPGRFSGRQFSNSRSEMNVSTLELGDSALYLCASSLIPQETQYFGPGTRLLVL.

The chain has TRBV16 and TRBJ1-5, with D possibly matching TRBD1 (6 bases). Trimming removed 3 bases from V and 0 bases from J, with 12 bases in between. Germline V lookup: CDR1 KGHSY, CDR2 FQNENV. The CDR3 length is 16 residues. The CDR3 sequence is CASSQNRDYSNQPQHF. The CDR3, as DNA: TGTGCCAGCAGCCAGAACAGGGACTATAGCAATCAGCCCCAGCATTTT. The variable domain in full, completed from reference TRBV16 and TRBJ1-5, reads GEEVAQTPKHLVRGEGQKAKLYCAPIKGHSYVFWYQQVLKNEFKFLISFQNENVFDETGMPKERFSAKCLPNSPCSLEIQATKLEDSAVYFCASSQNRDYSNQPQHFGDGTRLSIL.

V is TRBV7-2 and J is TRBJ2-7, with D tentatively TRBD2 (6 bases). Germline CDR1 SGHTA, CDR2 FQGNSA. Trimming removed 1 base at V and 4 bases at J, with 17 bases between. The CDR3 runs to 16 residues. CDR3 region: CASSLEAGSIGYEQYF. As DNA, the CDR3 is TGTGCCAGCAGCTTAGAGGCGGGATCTATCGGGTACGAGCAGTACTTC.

CDR3 residues: CASSLSRVFGQPQHF. As DNA, the CDR3 is TGTGCCAGCAGTTTATCGAGGGTTTTTGGGCAGCCCCAGCATTTT. The chain joins TRBV27 to TRBJ1-5, with no clear D. The CDR3 is 15 residues long. V dropped 0 bases and J dropped 7 bases, with 13 bases sitting between them. Germline CDR1 reads MNHEY; CDR2 reads SMNVEV (reference sequence).

The chain employs TRBV7-8 and TRBJ2-3; D might be TRBD1 or TRBD2, each matching 5 bases. The ends were cut back, 1 base at V and 0 bases at J, with 17 bases in the middle. The CDR3 is made up of 18 amino acids. The germline CDR1 and CDR2 sequences are SGHVS and FQNEAQ. CDR3 DNA: TGTGCCAGCAGCTTAGGCCAGAGACGGGGCAGTAGCACAGATACGCAGTATTTT. It codes for CASSLGQRRGSSTDTQYF.

The J gene is TRBJ2-5, the V gene TRBV7-9, with 9 nucleotides matching TRBD2. In germline, CDR1 is SEHNR, CDR2 FQNEAQ (reference sequence). The CDR3 is 16 residues long. V gave up 8 bases and J gave up 4 bases; unmatched junction bases: 14. The CDR3: CASGKRGAFSGETQYF. As DNA, the CDR3 is TGTGCCAGCGGGAAGCGGGGGGCCTTCTCGGGAGAGACCCAGTACTTC.

The chain carries TRBV18 and TRBJ1-4, with 9 bases fitting TRBD1. With 4 bases clipped from V and 2 bases from J, the junction kept 2 bases outside the gene matches. The germline gives CDR1 KGHSH, CDR2 LQKENI. This CDR3 contains 15 residues. CDR3 loop: CASSLGQGTNEKLFF. In DNA, the CDR3 is TGTGCCAGCTCACTAGGACAGGGGACTAATGAAAAACTGTTTTTT.

This clone occurred a few times. The chain employs TRBV7-2 and TRBJ2-7; 7 nucleotides agree with TRBD1. Germline assignment: CDR1 SGHTA and CDR2 FQGNSA. Trimming took 8 bases from V and 6 from J; bases not matched to a gene: 13. The CDR3 covers 14 residues. CDR3 region: CASGEDRHLPEQYF. CDR3 nucleotide sequence: TGTGCCAGCGGTGAGGACAGGCACTTACCCGAGCAGTACTTC.

As concerns this clone: Compared with germline, one end of the junction differs, possibly owing to a read error. The chain recombines TRBV11-3 with TRBJ1-1; D remains ambiguous. Germline V CDR1 and CDR2: SGHNT, YENEEA. The CDR3 loop spans 14 amino acids. CDR3 in DNA: TGTGCCAGCAGCTTAGGTTCCAGGAACGCTGAAGCTTTCTTT. Translating gives CASSLGSRNAEAFF. Full variable domain (outside the CDR3, taken from reference TRBV11-3 and TRBJ1-1): EAGVVQSPRYKIIEKKQPVAFWCNPISGHNTLYWYLQNLGQGPELLIRYENEEAVDDSQLPKDRFSAERLKGVDSTLKIQPAELGDSAVYLCASSLGSRNAEAFFGQGTRLTVV.

This chain uses TRBV4-3 with TRBJ2-3; 8 bases line up with TRBD2. V trimming: 0 bases; J trimming: 2 bases; junction bases outside the gene matches: 4. Germline assignment: CDR1 LGHNA and CDR2 YSLEER. This CDR3 comprises 16 residues. The CDR3 loop reads CASSQDLGLATDTQYF. CDR3 DNA: TGCGCCAGCAGCCAAGATCTCGGACTAGCCACAGATACGCAGTATTTT.

The chain employs TRBV7-8 and TRBJ2-3, with D uncertain. With 5 bases removed from V and 4 bases from J, the gap between germline ends came to 13 bases. In germline, CDR1 is SGHVS, CDR2 FQNEAQ. The CDR3 is 14 residues long. The CDR3 spells CASSPQRTPDTQYF. The CDR3, as DNA: TGTGCCAGCAGCCCACAGAGGACCCCAGATACGCAGTATTTT.